The rows below give T cell receptor beta chains drawn from one sample of a study of T cells in Graves' hyperthyroidism and ophthalmopathy. TCRdb processed the multiplex PCR reads anew with MiXCR; each CDR3 protein has one entry. The data hold a few hundred thousand distinct CDR3 sequences, with around a sixth observed a single time. The sequenced sample consisted of blood. The receptors come from a woman younger than 45 with Graves' hyperthyroidism. The CDR3 runs from the conserved cysteine through the conserved F or W. A D gene is named only where the DNA matches it firmly. Clone size appears in some rows only: once, few, many, or a class for an expanded clone.

abundance | j_gene | v_gene | d_gene | CDR3aa | CDR3nt
NA | TRBJ1-5 | TRBV27 | NA | CASTLFGDGNQPQHF | TGTGCCAGCACCCTTTTCGGGGACGGAAATCAGCCCCAGCATTTT
many | TRBJ1-1 | TRBV28 | NA | CASGRGDTEAFF | TGTGCCTCCGGGAGGGGGGACACTGAAGCTTTCTTT
few | TRBJ1-5 | TRBV19 | NA | CASSINYRASNQPQHF | TGTGCCAGTAGTATAAACTACAGGGCTAGCAATCAGCCCCAGCATTTT
NA | TRBJ2-1 | TRBV19 | TRBD2 | CASSITGLANEQFF | TGTGCCAGTAGTATAACGGGACTAGCTAATGAGCAGTTCTTC
many | TRBJ2-3 | TRBV7-3 | NA | CASSPTVPRSTDTQYF | TGTGCCAGCAGCCCAACTGTGCCTAGGAGCACAGATACGCAGTATTTT
many | TRBJ1-1 | TRBV27 | NA | CASSLRRPMNTEAFF | TGTGCCAGCAGTTTACGCAGGCCCATGAACACTGAAGCTTTCTTT
many | TRBJ2-7 | TRBV12-3/TRBV12-4 | NA | CASSRTGSEQYF | TGTGCCAGCAGCAGAACAGGGTCCGAGCAGTACTTC
many | TRBJ2-3 | TRBV5-1 | NA | CASSFRRADTQYF | TGCGCCAGCAGCTTTCGGCGGGCAGATACGCAGTATTTT
few | TRBJ2-1 | TRBV5-1 | TRBD2 | CASSTGASGAREQFF | TGCGCCAGCAGCACCGGGGCTAGCGGGGCAAGGGAGCAGTTCTTC
many | TRBJ2-3 | TRBV7-2 | NA | CASRHSSGTDTQYF | TGTGCCAGCAGACATAGCAGTGGCACAGATACGCAGTATTTT
few | TRBJ2-7 | TRBV6-1 | TRBD1 | CASSRSGTVAYEQYF | TGTGCCAGCAGTCGATCCGGGACAGTTGCCTACGAGCAGTACTTC
many | TRBJ1-5 | TRBV6-1 | NA | CASTGTYSYSNQPQHF | TGTGCCAGCACCGGGACCTATAGTTATAGCAATCAGCCCCAGCATTTT
many | TRBJ2-7 | TRBV29-1 | TRBD1 | CSVVQGASGEQYF | TGCAGCGTTGTCCAGGGGGCGTCGGGCGAGCAGTACTTC
many | TRBJ1-2 | TRBV12-3/TRBV12-4 | TRBD1 | CASSPGQGDGYTF | TGTGCCAGCAGCCCCGGACAGGGGGATGGCTACACCTTC
many | TRBJ1-1 | TRBV6-1 | TRBD1 | CASSTGTGAYTEAFF | TGTGCCAGCAGCACCGGGACAGGGGCCTACACTGAAGCTTTCTTT
many | TRBJ1-1 | TRBV6-2/TRBV6-3 | TRBD1 | CASSYHGTGFDTEAFF | TGTGCCAGCAGTTATCATGGGACAGGGTTCGACACTGAAGCTTTCTTT
many | TRBJ1-2 | TRBV7-9 | NA | CASSLAYGDGYTF | TGTGCCAGCAGCTTAGCGTACGGGGATGGCTACACCTTC
NA | TRBJ1-2 | TRBV14 | NA | CASSQEGAIYGYTF | TGTGCCAGCAGCCAAGAAGGGGCGATCTATGGCTACACCTTC
many | TRBJ1-1 | TRBV6-1 | TRBD1 | CATQNRGRRNTEAFF | TGTGCCACCCAAAACAGGGGGCGCCGGAATACTGAAGCTTTCTTT
NA | TRBJ1-5 | TRBV4-1 | TRBD1 | CASSRLTGKSNQPQHF | TGCGCCAGCAGCCGCTTGACAGGGAAGAGCAATCAGCCCCAGCATTTT
few | TRBJ2-1 | TRBV18 | TRBD2 | CASSPRVAGGSYNEQFF | TGTGCCAGCTCACCACGGGTAGCGGGAGGCTCCTACAATGAGCAGTTCTTC
many | TRBJ2-3 | TRBV7-9 | TRBD2 | CASSPVAGGVTSTDTQYF | TGTGCCAGCAGCCCGGTAGCGGGAGGCGTTACTAGCACAGATACGCAGTATTTT
few | TRBJ1-1 | TRBV13 | NA | CASSSDHTEAFF | TGTGCCAGCAGCTCGGACCACACTGAAGCTTTCTTT
many | TRBJ2-6 | TRBV29-1 | NA | CSVAGYGANVLTF | TGCAGCGTTGCAGGGTATGGGGCCAACGTCCTGACTTTC
NA | TRBJ1-6 | TRBV7-3 | NA | CASSLNRDESPLHF | TGTGCCAGCAGCTTAAACAGGGACGAATCACCCCTCCACTTT
few | TRBJ2-4 | TRBV12-3/TRBV12-4 | TRBD2 | CASSLAGGTAKNIQYF | TGTGCCAGCAGTTTAGCGGGGGGGACAGCCAAAAACATTCAGTACTTC
many | TRBJ1-1 | TRBV7-9 | TRBD1 | CASSSGTGPTFNTEAFF | TGTGCCAGCAGCTCCGGGACAGGACCTACCTTCAACACTGAAGCTTTCTTT
NA | TRBJ2-5 | TRBV3-1 | NA | CASSQFLDGQETQYF | TGTGCCAGCAGCCAATTTTTGGACGGACAAGAGACCCAGTACTTC
many | TRBJ2-7 | TRBV30 | NA | CAWSARSGRPIYEQYF | TGTGCCTGGAGTGCAAGGTCTGGGCGGCCTATCTACGAGCAGTACTTC
many | TRBJ2-1 | TRBV2 | NA | CASSVDRSSYNEQFF | TGTGCCAGCAGTGTAGACAGGAGCTCCTACAATGAGCAGTTCTTC